This TCR beta chain was sequenced during a study of cytomegalovirus exposure and HLA in healthy donors. General study findings and limits: TCR beta chains numbering more than 150 were designated cytomegalovirus-associated. Confirmation in vitro established that a few CMV-associated chains were specific for CMV antigens.

Remarks on this clone: Its target is unknown.

In germline, CDR1 is SGHRS, CDR2 YFSETQ. The CDR3 totals 15 residues. V dropped 4 bases and J dropped 7; count of bases not matched to a gene: 4. Sequencing was performed with immunoSEQ multiplex PCR; in TCRdb, only in-frame clones are kept and a portion is missing. The data hold 130,000 or so clones, with over 85% observed a single time. This chain uses TRBV5-1 with TRBJ1-6; the match to TRBD1 covers 11 bases. Material: PBMCs. The clonotype originates from a man aged 25-40 years in good health and CMV-seronegative. The CDR3: CASSTGTGGNSPLHF. CDR3 DNA sequence: TGCGCCAGCAGCACCGGGACAGGGGGAAATTCACCCCTCCACTTT.